These 22 T cell receptor beta chains were all obtained from the same sample, sequenced in a study of blood T cell repertoires in COVID-19. Repertoires were generated with immunoSEQ multiplex PCR, while TCRdb's copy carries only in-frame clones and drops some. This table has under 250,000 clones, roughly four fifths appearing once. The source material was PBMCs or T cells enriched from blood (not recorded which). The receptor source for this set is a woman aged 60 to 75 who had recovered from COVID-19.

V usage is TRBV10-3 and J usage is TRBJ2-5; 7 bases fit TRBD2. After removal of 4 bases from V and 3 bases from J, the junction contained 8 bases not matched to a gene. This CDR3 is built from 15 residues. Germline assignment: CDR1 ENHRY and CDR2 SYGVKD. The CDR3 DNA is TGTGCCATCAGTGTTACCGGGGGGTTGGAAGAGACCCAGTACTTC. Translating gives CAISVTGGLEETQYF.

The chain employs TRBV6-1 and TRBJ1-2; D ambiguous. The germline V and J ends were trimmed by 3 bases and 8 bases, with 16 bases remaining between them. Germline CDR1 MNHNS, CDR2 SASEGT. This CDR3 comprises 14 residues. CDR3: CASSEIDREFGYTF. Written as DNA, the CDR3 is TGTGCCAGCAGTGAGATCGACCGGGAGTTCGGCTACACCTTC.

CDR3: CASSPFGPGQAYEQYF. CDR3 coding DNA: TGTGCCAGCTCCCCATTTGGTCCGGGACAGGCCTACGAGCAGTACTTC. The genes are TRBV18 and TRBJ2-7, with TRBD1 matching over 8 bases. Losses at the gene ends were 6 bases for V and 2 bases for J; bases not matched to a gene: 12. Looked up from germline, CDR1 is KGHSH and CDR2 is LQKENI. CDR3 length equals 16 residues.

This clone was recorded once. The rearrangement links TRBV5-8 to TRBJ1-1; TRBD1 agrees at 8 bases. Trimming at V came to 0 bases and at J to 2 bases, leaving 6 bases not matched to a gene. The germline gives CDR1 SGHTS, CDR2 YDEGEE. The CDR3 extends over 16 amino acids. The CDR3 DNA reads TGTGCCAGCAGCTTGGGGCAGGGGGCATTTAACACTGAAGCTTTCTTT. Residues: CASSLGQGAFNTEAFF.

The V gene is TRBV27, the J gene TRBJ1-5; the match to TRBD1 covers 7 bases. After removal of 3 bases from V and 9 bases from J, the junction contained 2 bases not matched to a gene. CDR3 length: 12 residues. Germline CDR1 and CDR2: MNHEY and SMNVEV (reference sequence). The CDR3 DNA follows: TGTGCCAGCAGTTTCCGGACAGGGCCCCAGCATTTT. This gives the protein CASSFRTGPQHF.

This clone has a count of ten or more. This chain connects TRBV27 to TRBJ2-7; D possibly corresponds to TRBD1 (6 bases). This CDR3 comprises 15 residues. Germline lookup yields CDR1 MNHEY and CDR2 SMNVEV (reference sequence). V was pared by 5 bases and J by 3 bases, with 17 bases between. CDR3 nucleotide sequence: TGTGCCAGCAGTCCCCACAGGGCTGGTAACTACGAGCAGTACTTC. Translation: CASSPHRAGNYEQYF.

This clone was recorded once. The V gene is TRBV7-3, the J gene TRBJ2-2; D is unclear. Germline assignment: CDR1 SGHTA and CDR2 FQGTGA. Trimming removed 8 bases from V and 0 bases from J, with 16 bases in between. The CDR3 loop spans 16 amino acids. The CDR3 reads CASSRMSAANTGELFF. The CDR3 DNA reads as TGTGCCAGCTCCCGAATGTCTGCGGCGAACACCGGGGAGCTGTTTTTT.

This chain connects TRBV11-3 to TRBJ2-1, with TRBD2 matching over 16 bases. This CDR3 is built from 18 residues. Trimming removed 5 bases from V and 6 bases from J; junction bases left unmatched: 10. Germline-derived CDR1 and CDR2 are SGHNT and YENEEA. CDR3 DNA: TGTGCCAGCAGCGTACGAACCGGGACTAGCGGGGGGGCCAATGAGCAGTTCTTC. Translation gives CASSVRTGTSGGANEQFF.

This clone was observed a handful of times. The rearrangement joins TRBV12-2 to TRBJ2-6; TRBD1 was called by the table and not checked on the DNA. TRBV12-2 represents a pseudogene. The CDR3 is 16 amino acids. CDR3 protein: CASRLVHYSGANVLTF. In DNA, the CDR3 is TGTGCAAGTCGCTTAGTACATTATTCTGGGGCCAACGTCCTGACTTTC.

In DNA form, the CDR3 reads TGTGCCAGCAGTAAAAACCTTCGACAGACGGGGGGAAAGACTGAAGCTTTCTTT. Amino acid sequence: CASSKNLRQTGGKTEAFF. This sequence joins TRBV2 and TRBJ1-1; TRBD1 might be the D (5 bases). V dropped 5 bases and J dropped 5 bases, with 27 bases sitting between them. Per the germline V gene, CDR1 is SNHLY and CDR2 is FYNNEI. The length of the CDR3 is 18 residues.

V and J are TRBV19 and TRBJ1-2; maybe TRBD1 (5 bases). In germline, CDR1 is LNHDA, CDR2 SQIVND (reference sequence). The CDR3 extends over 14 amino acids. The V end lost 8 bases, the J end lost 6 bases, and 19 bases lay between the germline ends. CDR3 DNA: TGTGCCAGTGGACCCCAGGGCAGGGTGAATGGCTACACCTTC. Its translation is CASGPQGRVNGYTF.

The chain is built from TRBV12-3 or TRBV12-4 and TRBJ1-1, with 8 bases lining up with TRBD1. V dropped 5 bases and J dropped 9; count of bases not matched to a gene: 8. The CDR3 runs 13 residues. In nucleotides, the CDR3 is TGTGCCAGCAGTCAACTTCGGACAGGGCAAGCTTTCTTT. Amino acids: CASSQLRTGQAFF.

The chain carries TRBV19 and TRBJ1-2, with 10 bases identical to TRBD1. CDR3 length: 15 residues. CDR1 and CDR2 (germline): LNHDA, SQIVND (reference sequence). Trimming took 7 bases from V and 4 from J; bases not matched to a gene: 9. The CDR3 DNA is TGTGCCAGTATACGCGGGACAGGGGCGCGCTATGGCTACACCTTC. Its translation is CASIRGTGARYGYTF. The full variable domain, rest sourced from reference TRBV19 and TRBJ1-2, is DGGITQSPKYLFRKEGQNVTLSCEQNLNHDAMYWYRQDPGQGLRLIYYSQIVNDFQKGDIAEGYSVSREKKESFPLTVTSAQKNPTAFYLCASIRGTGARYGYTFGSGTRLTVV.

The CDR3 DNA reads TGTGCTAGTGGTTTGGTACATGAAGCGGCTAATGAAAAACTGTTTTTT. This encodes CASGLVHEAANEKLFF. The genes are TRBV12-5 and TRBJ1-4; D is undetermined. V was pared by 0 bases and J by 3 bases, with 11 bases between. Germline V CDR1 and CDR2: LGHNT, FRNRAP. CDR3 length: 16 amino acids.

The chain has TRBV29-1 and TRBJ2-7; 8 positions agree with TRBD1. Germline values: CDR1 SQVTM, CDR2 ANQGSEA. The V segment lost 4 bases and the J segment 0 bases; nucleotides outside the gene matches: 5. The CDR3 sequence is 14 residues long. In DNA, the CDR3 is TGCAGCGTTGTCCCCGGGACAGGCTCCTACGAGCAGTACTTC. Its translation: CSVVPGTGSYEQYF.

V usage is TRBV10-1 and J usage is TRBJ2-2; 7 bases match TRBD1. V lost 8 bases, J lost 0 bases, and 0 bases stayed unmatched. CDR1 and CDR2 from the germline V gene are WNHNN and SYGVQD (reference sequence). The CDR3 loop spans 13 amino acids. The CDR3 nucleotides read TGCGCCAGCGGGACAGCGAACACCGGGGAGCTGTTTTTT. It is translated as CASGTANTGELFF.

The chain is built from TRBV5-1 and TRBJ2-1; 11 bases fit TRBD2. This CDR3 has 16 residues. Trimming at V came to 0 bases and at J to 6 bases, leaving 5 bases not matched to a gene. CDR1 and CDR2 from the germline V gene are SGHRS and YFSETQ. The CDR3 DNA sequence: TGCGCCAGCAGCTTGGAGGGTAGCGGGAGGGCCAATGAGCAGTTCTTC. This sequence encodes CASSLEGSGRANEQFF.

The chain uses TRBV19 and TRBJ2-1, with 13 positions matching TRBD2. The ends lost 6 bases at V and 2 bases at J; junction bases unmatched: 10. CDR1 and CDR2 (germline): LNHDA, SQIVND (reference sequence). There are 18 residues in the CDR3. Here the CDR3 reads CASSGGLAGTGTYNEQFF. In DNA form, the CDR3 reads TGTGCCAGTAGCGGGGGACTAGCGGGGACTGGAACCTACAATGAGCAGTTCTTC.

Remarks on this clone: In the same sample, other DNA sequences code for this CDR3. The V and J genes are TRBV7-9 and TRBJ1-2, with 8 bases identical to TRBD1. Looked up from germline, CDR1 is SEHNR and CDR2 is FQNEAQ (reference sequence). V shed 5 bases and J 3 bases; nucleotides not matched to a gene: 5. The CDR3 is 14 residues long. In DNA, the CDR3 is TGTGCCAGCAGCCGAGAGACAGGGGACTATGGCTACACCTTC. Amino acid sequence: CASSRETGDYGYTF.

The gene calls are TRBV6-4 and TRBJ1-2, with D maybe TRBD1 (6 bases). V was shortened by 2 bases and J by 7 bases, with 14 bases between the two germline ends. Germline V CDR1 and CDR2: MRHNA, SNTAGT. This CDR3 spans 14 amino acids. CDR3 sequence reads: CASSDQLGAGGYTF. The CDR3 nucleotides are TGTGCCAGCAGTGACCAGCTGGGGGCGGGTGGCTACACCTTC.

This chain connects TRBV12-5 to TRBJ2-7, with D perhaps matching TRBD1 (5 bases). CDR1 LGHNT and CDR2 FRNRAP come from the germline V gene. Trimming took off 0 bases at V and 6 bases at J, with 24 bases between the two ends. The CDR3 totals 18 residues. DNA for the CDR3: TGTGCTAGTGGTTTGGTACTTCTGTCTAGGCAGGGAATCGGCGAGCAGTACTTC. This codes for CASGLVLLSRQGIGEQYF. Full variable domain (outside the CDR3, taken from reference TRBV12-5 and TRBJ2-7): DARVTQTPRHKVTEMGQEVTMRCQPILGHNTVFWYRQTMMQGLELLAYFRNRAPLDDSGMPKDRFSAEMPDATLATLKIQPSEPRDSAVYFCASGLVLLSRQGIGEQYFGPGTRLTVT.

Points on this clone: Other DNA sequences from this sample encode an identical CDR3 as well. The rearrangement links TRBV19 to TRBJ1-1, with D possibly being TRBD1 (5 bases). CDR3 length: 15 residues. The V end was cut by 3 bases, the J end by 0 bases, with 11 bases between. Germline values: CDR1 LNHDA, CDR2 SQIVND (reference sequence). The DNA of the CDR3 is TGTGCCAGTAGTATCCCTAAGACAGTGAACACTGAAGCTTTCTTT. Translating it yields CASSIPKTVNTEAFF.